This T cell receptor beta chain derives from a study of blood T cell repertoires in COVID-19. Across the whole study: In each case, the material was cDNA or gDNA derived from T cells, B-cell-depleted T cells, or PBMCs.

Original analysis: Researchers report that nucleated cell counts were estimated from reference gene primer amplification. Sequencing used immunoSEQ multiplex PCR; TCRdb keeps in-frame clones, though not all of them. That table supplies the V and J calls and clone size; D and trimming were determined from the DNA. Seen here are under 500,000 clones, roughly nine tenths observed once, and the top ten hold roughly 1.8%. V was clipped by 9 bases and J by 0 bases, with 12 bases between them. The CDR3 is 14 residues long. Germline loops: CDR1 LNHDA, CDR2 SQIVND (reference sequence). This clone occurred a few times. Participants' own reports of clinical history determined their cohort assignment.

The sample taken for sequencing was PBMCs or T cells enriched from blood (not recorded which). The V gene is TRBV19, the J gene TRBJ1-3, with unresolved D. The sequence was collected from a woman aged 18 to 35 with acute COVID-19. This chain's CDR3 is CASRENVSGNTIYF. The CDR3 bases are TGTGCCAGCCGGGAGAACGTCTCTGGAAACACCATATATTTT.